The subject of this entry is one TCR beta chain. The antigen is unknown. The data stem from a study of graft-versus-host responses after intestinal transplantation. Study-wide background: Multivisceral, liver-intestinal, or isolated intestinal grafts went to recipients. Each recipient received anti-thymocyte globulin induction, then tacrolimus and steroids for about three years. Overall study results and limits: Allografts carried high graft-versus-host to host-versus-graft clonal ratios in patients having graft-donor T cell macrochimerism. Circulating GvH clones peaking coincided with falling HvG clones soon after transplant.

Clones were read by immunoSEQ multiplex PCR, and TCRdb kept only the in-frame ones, dropping some. The sample yields tens of thousands of clones, around 96% seen once. Germline V gene sequence: CDR1 SNHLY, CDR2 FYNNEI. CDR3 size: 16 residues. The V segment lost 3 bases and the J segment 6 bases; nucleotides outside the gene matches: 11. Sequences were derived from unstimulated CD8+ T cells sorted from spleen or lymph node cells, sampled before transplant. The clonotype originates from a human donor who was the organ donor for an intestinal transplant. The gene calls are TRBV2 and TRBJ1-2; the match to TRBD1 covers 9 bases. The CDR3 loop is CASSEIWDRVEDGYTF. The CDR3 region has the DNA TGTGCCAGCAGTGAGATTTGGGACAGGGTCGAGGATGGCTACACCTTC. The entire variable domain, with the rest obtained from reference TRBV2 and TRBJ1-2, is as follows: EPEVTQTPSHQVTQMGQEVILRCVPISNHLYFYWYRQILGQKVEFLVSFYNNEISEKSEIFDDQFSVERPDGSNFTLKIRSTKLEDSAMYFCASSEIWDRVEDGYTFGSGTRLTVV.